Many counts were recorded for the clone carrying this T cell receptor (beta chain). Its antigen remains unidentified. The sample originates from a study of human T cells and chemical hapten exposure. Across the study: Readings were taken at 6 days from patch tests that had applied 0.01% DPC to the upper back. Chiefly female patients presented with alopecia areata, totalis or universalis.

As to time point: patch test 2, 6 weeks after DPC sensitization. The treatment here: therapeutic diphenylcyclopropenone sensitization with weekly scalp DPC. One entry per CDR3 protein, called by TCRdb with MiXCR from the RACE reads. The table has around 100,000 distinct CDR3 sequences, 9.5% to 12% seen once. Broader study findings: All donors were alopecia patients, so their immunity may differ from that of healthy people.

CDR1 is MNHNY and CDR2 is SVGAGI in the germline V gene (reference sequence). The CDR3 is made up of 18 amino acids. The V gene lost 0 bases and the J gene lost 0 bases, with 12 bases spanning the gap. Sequencing was performed on whole blood, taken in connection with sensitization to the hapten diphenylcyclopropenone (DPC). This chain joins TRBV6-6 and TRBJ2-6; tentative D call: TRBD1 (5 bases). This sequence was found in a woman in her 40s with alopecia areata. Some clones in this sample may be carry-over from other donors' samples. The CDR3 DNA follows: TGTGCCAGCAGTTACTCTACAGGACCGGGCTCTGGGGCCAACGTCCTGACTTTC. Its protein product is CASSYSTGPGSGANVLTF.